Presented here are 31 T cell receptor beta chains from one specimen sequenced in a study of cytotoxic CD8 clonotypes in ibrutinib-treated CLL. Measured with immunoSEQ multiplex PCR; TCRdb has only the in-frame clones, and not every one. The table has roughly 97,000 clones, around 73% seen once. Source: PBMCs, taken after 12 months of ibrutinib treatment. These TCRs come from a human donor with chronic lymphocytic leukemia.

The chain links TRBV27 to TRBJ1-5; a possible D gene is TRBD1 (6 bases). This CDR3 comprises 15 residues. V was trimmed by 2 bases and J by 7 bases, leaving 15 bases between them. In germline, CDR1 is MNHEY, CDR2 SMNVEV (reference sequence). CDR3 loop: CASSLGGRTGQPQHF. DNA of the CDR3: TGTGCCAGCAGTTTAGGGGGGCGAACCGGACAGCCCCAGCATTTT.

This sequence joins TRBV7-2 and TRBJ1-6, with D possibly being TRBD1 (6 bases). The CDR3 is made up of 14 amino acids. Germline CDR1 and CDR2: SGHTA and FQGNSA. V was trimmed by 2 bases and J by 7 bases, leaving 9 bases between them. CDR3 DNA: TGTGCCAGCAGCTTAACAGGGTTGAATTCACCCCTCCACTTT. This sequence encodes CASSLTGLNSPLHF. Variable domain in full (rest from reference TRBV7-2 and TRBJ1-6): GAGVSQSPSNKVTEKGKDVELRCDPISGHTALYWYRQSLGQGLEFLIYFQGNSAPDKSGLPSDRFSAERTGGSVSTLTIQRTQQEDSAVYLCASSLTGLNSPLHFGNGTRLTVT.

The chain couples TRBV10-3 to TRBJ1-2, with D maybe TRBD1 (5 bases). Deletions cut 0 bases from V and 4 bases from J, with 9 bases between. The CDR3 consists of 14 residues. Per germline, CDR1 ENHRY and CDR2 SYGVKD. The CDR3 coding sequence is TGTGCCATCAGTGAGTCGAGTCAGGGCTATGGCTACACCTTC. Its translation is CAISESSQGYGYTF.

The J gene is TRBJ2-1, the V gene TRBV4-3; D unclear. The CDR3 covers 12 residues. Trimming pared 1 base from V and 4 bases from J, leaving 2 bases between. Germline V gene sequence: CDR1 LGHNA, CDR2 YSLEER. This CDR3 reads CASSQVYNEQFF. The DNA of the CDR3 is TGCGCCAGCAGCCAAGTTTACAATGAGCAGTTCTTC.

This clone showed up just a few times. The genes are TRBV2 and TRBJ2-7, with a tentative D call TRBD2 (7 bases). V lost 7 bases to trimming and J lost 5 bases, with 18 bases between them. This CDR3 contains 14 residues. Germline-derived CDR1 and CDR2 are SNHLY and FYNNEI. The CDR3 loop reads CASKGGAGLHEQYF. The DNA of the CDR3 is TGTGCCAGCAAAGGGGGGGCGGGCTTACACGAGCAGTACTTC.

V and J are TRBV5-1 and TRBJ1-5; D unresolved. The CDR3 extends over 16 amino acids. V shed 0 bases and J shed 3 bases, with 13 bases lying between them. Germline V gives CDR1 SGHRS, CDR2 YFSETQ. DNA of the CDR3: TGCGCCAGCAGCTTGGCCGATGCGGGGATCAATCAGCCCCAGCATTTT. This gives the protein CASSLADAGINQPQHF.

The gene calls are TRBV19 and TRBJ1-2; TRBD1 is a possible D gene (6 bases). V was shortened by 8 bases and J by 4 bases, with 11 bases between the two germline ends. In germline, CDR1 is LNHDA, CDR2 SQIVND (reference sequence). The CDR3 contains 12 residues. CDR3 DNA: TGTGCCAGTGAACAGGGCCCCTATGGCTACACCTTC. Its protein is CASEQGPYGYTF.

The V call is TRBV5-6, the J call TRBJ2-7; TRBD2 is a possible D gene (6 bases). CDR3 length equals 14 residues. V dropped 4 bases and J dropped 2 bases, with 13 bases sitting between them. CDR1 and CDR2 (germline): SGHDT, YYEEEE. CDR3 loop: CASSPNGGAYEQYF. As DNA, the CDR3 is TGTGCCAGCAGCCCCAATGGAGGGGCCTACGAGCAGTACTTC.

The gene calls are TRBV6-6 and TRBJ2-2; no clear D. Trimming left V 8 bases short and J 6 bases short, with 7 bases between. This CDR3 has 11 residues. Per the germline V gene, CDR1 is MNHNY and CDR2 is SVGAGI (reference sequence). This CDR3 is CASQEPGELFF. In DNA, the CDR3 is TGTGCCAGCCAAGAACCCGGGGAGCTGTTTTTT.

This rearrangement joins TRBV28 to TRBJ2-5, with D unresolved. The germline CDR1 and CDR2 sequences are MDHEN and SYDVKM. The CDR3 has 13 residues. The germline V and J ends were trimmed by 1 base and 5 bases, with 8 bases remaining between them. CDR3 sequence (DNA): TGTGCCAGCAGTTTATTGAGTGAGGAGACCCAGTACTTC. It yields the protein CASSLLSEETQYF.

The V gene is TRBV18, the J gene TRBJ2-1, with 9 bases identical to TRBD2. Germline CDR1 KGHSH, CDR2 LQKENI. This CDR3 has 15 residues. Trimming removed 3 bases from V and 4 bases from J; junction bases left unmatched: 4. The CDR3 region is CASSPPGLAYNEQFF. The CDR3 DNA reads TGTGCCAGCTCACCGCCGGGACTAGCTTACAATGAGCAGTTCTTC.

This rearrangement joins TRBV7-9 to TRBJ2-2, with a possible D match to TRBD2 (5 bases). There are 14 residues in the CDR3. The germline gives CDR1 SEHNR, CDR2 FQNEAQ (reference sequence). V lost 0 bases and J lost 6, with 8 bases in between. CDR3 protein: CASSLAGGSGELFF. CDR3 DNA sequence: TGTGCCAGCAGCTTAGCCGGCGGGTCCGGGGAGCTGTTTTTT.

Notes on this clone: One junction end disagrees with the germline gene, perhaps due to a read error. The V gene is TRBV10-1, the J gene TRBJ2-2; the D gene is possibly TRBD2 (6 bases). Looked up from germline, CDR1 is WNHNN and CDR2 is SYGVQD (reference sequence). This CDR3 contains 13 residues. The CDR3 nucleotides read TGCGCCAGCAGTGAGAGCCGGTGGCGGGGAGCTGTTTTT. Protein: CASSESRWRGAVF.

This rearrangement joins TRBV2 to TRBJ1-3; D remains unclear. Germline loops: CDR1 SNHLY, CDR2 FYNNEI. The CDR3 covers 15 residues. Between the trimmed V and J ends, which lost 2 bases and 0 bases, there was a span of 8 bases. CDR3 loop: CASSERDSSGNTIYF. The CDR3 region has the DNA TGTGCCAGCAGTGAAAGGGATAGCTCTGGAAACACCATATATTTT.

V gene TRBV2 combines with J gene TRBJ2-1; unclear D gene. The germline V gene has CDR1 SNHLY and CDR2 FYNNEI. The CDR3 totals 12 residues. Trimming left V 3 bases short and J 10 bases short, with 10 bases between. CDR3 bases: TGTGCCAGCAGTGATTGGAACAGAGAGCAGTTCTTC. Protein sequence: CASSDWNREQFF.

The rearrangement uses TRBV30 and TRBJ1-2, with 10 bases lining up with TRBD1. The CDR3 loop spans 14 amino acids. The germline gives CDR1 GTSNPN, CDR2 SVGIG (reference sequence). The trim removed 0 bases at V and 8 bases at J, leaving 6 bases unmatched. The DNA for the CDR3 is TGTGCCTGGAGTGTGGGACAGGGGCGAAACGGCTACACCTTC. Amino acid sequence: CAWSVGQGRNGYTF. Together with reference TRBV30 and TRBJ1-2, the CDR3 gives the full variable domain: SQTIHQWPATLVQPVGSPLSLECTVEGTSNPNLYWYRQAAGRGLQLLFYSVGIGQISSEVPQNLSASRPQDRQFILSSKKLLLSDSGFYLCAWSVGQGRNGYTFGSGTRLTVV.

The CDR3 nucleotides are TGTGCCAGCAGTTTAGGAGTAGTTGTTAGCAAAAACATTCAGTACTTC. Translating gives CASSLGVVVSKNIQYF. V is TRBV27 and J is TRBJ2-4; D is ambiguous. Looked up from germline, CDR1 is MNHEY and CDR2 is SMNVEV (reference sequence). V lost 2 bases to trimming and J lost 3 bases, with 14 bases between them. This CDR3 has 16 amino acids.

The chain links TRBV19 to TRBJ1-1; D call uncertain. The CDR3 contains 14 residues. The germline CDR1 and CDR2 sequences are LNHDA and SQIVND (reference sequence). Between the trimmed V and J ends, which lost 3 bases and 5 bases, there was a span of 13 bases. CDR3 in amino acids: CASSIGPKGTEAFF. Here the CDR3 DNA reads TGTGCCAGTAGTATCGGCCCAAAAGGGACTGAAGCTTTCTTT.

The rearrangement uses TRBV7-2 and TRBJ2-3; 10 bases fit TRBD1. V was pared by 4 bases and J by 4 bases, with 5 bases of the junction left unmatched. The CDR3 has 15 residues. Germline CDR1 SGHTA, CDR2 FQGNSA. The CDR3 coding sequence is TGTGCCAGCAGCTACCGGGACAGGGGTCCAGATACGCAGTATTTT. It translates to CASSYRDRGPDTQYF.

The chain has TRBV2 and TRBJ1-6; a weak D match, TRBD1 (5 bases). Per the germline V gene, CDR1 is SNHLY and CDR2 is FYNNEI. V lost 6 bases and J 7 bases, leaving 16 bases between the germline ends. CDR3 length equals 15 residues. The CDR3 loop reads CASRRTGGPNSPLHF. The CDR3 nucleotides are TGTGCCAGCAGGCGAACAGGAGGACCGAATTCACCCCTCCACTTT.

The chain links TRBV5-8 to TRBJ2-2, with 9 nucleotides matching TRBD1. Germline V CDR1 and CDR2: SGHTS, YDEGEE. Unmatched junction bases numbered 3, after V lost 4 bases and J lost 8 bases. The CDR3 is 13 residues long. CDR3 sequence (DNA): TGTGCCAGCAGCCCGGACAGGGGTGGGGAGCTGTTTTTT. Protein sequence: CASSPDRGGELFF.

The chain links TRBV2 to TRBJ1-1, with D possibly being TRBD1 (6 bases). CDR1 and CDR2 from the germline V gene are SNHLY and FYNNEI. This CDR3 region has 14 residues. V was pared by 6 bases and J by 3 bases, with 14 bases between. The DNA for the CDR3 is TGTGCCAGCAGACAGGGCTGGAAAGACACTGAAGCTTTCTTT. This translates into CASRQGWKDTEAFF.

V gene TRBV7-8 combines with J gene TRBJ2-7; D possibly corresponds to TRBD2 (6 bases). The CDR3 sequence is 15 residues long. Germline assignment: CDR1 SGHVS and CDR2 FQNEAQ. The V and J ends lost 8 bases and 2 bases respectively, with 19 bases between them. CDR3 in amino acids: CASVPSREATYEQYF. Here the CDR3 DNA reads TGTGCCAGCGTACCAAGCAGGGAGGCCACCTACGAGCAGTACTTC.

The chain recombines TRBV18 with TRBJ2-7; 12 bases fit TRBD2. Looked up from germline, CDR1 is KGHSH and CDR2 is LQKENI. This CDR3 region has 18 residues. The trim removed 1 base at V and 6 bases at J, leaving 13 bases unmatched. CDR3: CASSPRLPSGGETGEQYF. The CDR3 nucleotides are TGTGCCAGCTCACCACGATTGCCTAGCGGGGGGGAAACGGGCGAGCAGTACTTC.

The chain joins TRBV6-1 to TRBJ2-5; D is tentatively TRBD1 or TRBD2 (7 bases each). The germline V and J ends were trimmed by 6 bases and 2 bases, with 16 bases remaining between them. The CDR3 is 15 amino acids. CDR1 and CDR2 (germline): MNHNS, SASEGT. The CDR3 sequence is CASSPGGGRQETQYF. CDR3 sequence (DNA): TGTGCCAGCAGCCCAGGGGGAGGGAGGCAAGAGACCCAGTACTTC.

The chain uses TRBV29-1 and TRBJ2-5, with a tentative D call TRBD2 (5 bases). V gave up 6 bases and J gave up 2 bases, with 7 bases separating them. Germline loops: CDR1 SQVTM, CDR2 ANQGSEA. The CDR3 is made up of 11 amino acids. The CDR3 spells CSVGIQETQYF. CDR3 DNA: TGCAGCGTCGGGATACAAGAGACCCAGTACTTC.

There are many counts of this clone. The rearrangement uses TRBV15 and TRBJ2-7; the D is unclear. V was pared by 0 bases and J by 3 bases, with 3 bases between. This CDR3 comprises 12 residues. Germline lookup yields CDR1 LNHNV and CDR2 YYDKDF (reference sequence). DNA for the CDR3: TGTGCCACCAGCAGAGATATCTACGAGCAGTACTTC. Its protein product is CATSRDIYEQYF.

V usage is TRBV18 and J usage is TRBJ2-5, with a possible D match to TRBD1 (6 bases). From germline, CDR1 is KGHSH and CDR2 LQKENI. Trimming shortened V by 2 bases and J by 5 bases, and 12 bases separated the two germline ends. This CDR3 contains 14 residues. The CDR3 region is CASSPGTQGETQYF. CDR3 in DNA: TGTGCCAGCTCACCAGGGACGCAGGGGGAGACCCAGTACTTC.

V usage is TRBV10-3 and J usage is TRBJ1-2; maybe TRBD1 (6 bases). Per the germline V gene, CDR1 is ENHRY and CDR2 is SYGVKD. This CDR3 has 13 residues. V was trimmed by 6 bases and J by 3 bases, leaving 11 bases between them. CDR3: CAISRGLDYGYTF. CDR3 DNA sequence: TGTGCCATCAGCAGGGGATTGGACTATGGCTACACCTTC.

CDR3 DNA sequence: TGTGCCAGCAGCGGGGACAGGGGTCAGCCCCAGCATTTT. It yields the protein CASSGDRGQPQHF. The chain joins TRBV9 to TRBJ1-5; 10 bases are shared with TRBD1. V trimming: 3 bases; J trimming: 6 bases; junction bases outside the gene matches: 0. The CDR3 is made up of 13 amino acids. Germline lookup yields CDR1 SGDLS and CDR2 YYNGEE.

This chain links TRBV5-1 with TRBJ2-7; 11 positions agree with TRBD1. The CDR3 spans 14 residues. Trimming removed 4 bases from V and 4 bases from J; junction bases left unmatched: 4. CDR1 and CDR2 from the germline V gene are SGHRS and YFSETQ. The CDR3 sequence: CASSRGQGAYEQYF. The CDR3 DNA sequence: TGCGCCAGCAGCCGCGGACAGGGGGCTTACGAGCAGTACTTC.